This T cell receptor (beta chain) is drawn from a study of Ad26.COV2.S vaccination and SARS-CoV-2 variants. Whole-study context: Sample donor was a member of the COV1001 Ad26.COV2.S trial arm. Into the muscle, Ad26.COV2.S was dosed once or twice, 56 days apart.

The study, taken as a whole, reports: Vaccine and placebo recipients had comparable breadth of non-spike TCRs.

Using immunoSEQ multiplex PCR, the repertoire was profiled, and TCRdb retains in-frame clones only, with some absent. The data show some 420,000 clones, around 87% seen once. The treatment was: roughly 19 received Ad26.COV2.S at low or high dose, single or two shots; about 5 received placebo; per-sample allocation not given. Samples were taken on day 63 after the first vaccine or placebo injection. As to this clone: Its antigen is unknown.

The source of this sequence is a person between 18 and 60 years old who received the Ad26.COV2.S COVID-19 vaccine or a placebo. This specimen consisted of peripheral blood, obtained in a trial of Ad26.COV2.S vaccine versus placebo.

The CDR3 is CASSSRDSLTGELFF. The CDR3, as DNA: TGTGCCAGCAGTTCCCGGGACAGTCTCACCGGGGAGCTGTTTTTT. The J gene is TRBJ2-2, the V gene TRBV6-5; 7 bases are shared with TRBD1. This CDR3 has 15 amino acids. Germline V gene data show CDR1 as MNHEY and CDR2 as SVGAGI. Trimming removed 4 bases from V and 4 bases from J; junction bases left unmatched: 6.